The clone carrying this T cell receptor (beta chain) was counted between two and nine times. Preparation of the TCRbeta library involved a method that used unique molecular identifiers. MiXCR was run by TCRdb on the PCR reads, yielding one entry per CDR3 protein. This table has approximately 420,000 distinct CDR3 sequences, around 9.9% appearing once. The data originate from a study of T-cell reconstitution after alpha-beta-depleted transplantation in children. The clonotype originates from a human donor who donated a stem cell graft to a child with acute myeloid leukemia. The material was PBMCs from the stem cell graft donor, obtained from the stem cell graft.

The CDR3 sequence is CARDGGNTIYF. CDR3 sequence (DNA): TGTGCCCGGGACGGAGGAAACACCATATATTTT. The rearrangement uses TRBV30 and TRBJ1-3; D possibly corresponds to TRBD1 (5 bases). V lost 8 bases and J 4 bases, leaving 9 bases between the germline ends. The germline V gene has CDR1 GTSNPN and CDR2 SVGIG (reference sequence). CDR3 length: 11 amino acids.